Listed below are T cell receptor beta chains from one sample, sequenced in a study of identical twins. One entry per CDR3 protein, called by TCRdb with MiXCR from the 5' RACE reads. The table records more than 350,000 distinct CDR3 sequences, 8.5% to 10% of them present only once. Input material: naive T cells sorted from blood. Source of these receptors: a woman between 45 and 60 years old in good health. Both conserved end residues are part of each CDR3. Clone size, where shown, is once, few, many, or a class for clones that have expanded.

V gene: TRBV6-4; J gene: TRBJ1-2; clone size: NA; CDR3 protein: CASSDGDSYGYTF
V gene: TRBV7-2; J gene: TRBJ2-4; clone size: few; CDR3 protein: CASSSRDFINQYF
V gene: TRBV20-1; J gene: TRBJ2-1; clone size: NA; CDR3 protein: CSARAVAYPRNEQFF
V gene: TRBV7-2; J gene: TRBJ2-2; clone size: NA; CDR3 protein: CASSLLAGVPGELFF
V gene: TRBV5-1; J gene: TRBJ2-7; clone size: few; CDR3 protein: CASRPPGGYEQYF
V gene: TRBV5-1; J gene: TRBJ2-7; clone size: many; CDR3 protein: CASGESSSYEQYF
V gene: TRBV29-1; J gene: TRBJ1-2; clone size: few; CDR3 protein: CSVGPPDRPGYGYTF
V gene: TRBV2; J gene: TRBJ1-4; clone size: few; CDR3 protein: CASRVQEKLFF
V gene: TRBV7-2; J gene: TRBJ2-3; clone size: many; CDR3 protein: CASSFHLGAGSDTQYF
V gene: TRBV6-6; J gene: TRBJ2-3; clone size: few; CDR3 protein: CASSSLMSSLPTQYF
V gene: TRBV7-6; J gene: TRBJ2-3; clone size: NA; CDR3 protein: CASWAGTGESNTQYF
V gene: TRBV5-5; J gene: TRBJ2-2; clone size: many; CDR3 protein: CASSWQNTGELFF
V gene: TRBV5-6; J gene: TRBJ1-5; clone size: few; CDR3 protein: CASSLGVDNQPQHF
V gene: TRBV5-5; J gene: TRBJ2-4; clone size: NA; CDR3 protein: CASSLSLAGYHENIQYF
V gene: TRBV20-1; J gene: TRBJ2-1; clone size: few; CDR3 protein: CSARTGMGSYNEQFF
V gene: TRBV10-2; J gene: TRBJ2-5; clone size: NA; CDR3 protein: CASSRTSGRAQETQYF
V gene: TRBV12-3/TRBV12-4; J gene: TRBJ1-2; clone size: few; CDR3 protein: CASSPTDFYGYTF
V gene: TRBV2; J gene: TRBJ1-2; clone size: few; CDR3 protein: CASARGGLYGYTF
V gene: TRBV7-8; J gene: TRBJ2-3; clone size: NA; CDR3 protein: CASSLEVSSTDTDTQYF
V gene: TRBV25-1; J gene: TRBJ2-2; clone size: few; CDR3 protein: CASSARDRGPGELFF
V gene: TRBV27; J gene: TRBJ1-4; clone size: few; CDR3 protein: CASSLKSVQPNEKLFF
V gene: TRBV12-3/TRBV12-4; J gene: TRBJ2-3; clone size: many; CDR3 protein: CASSPLRDTQYF
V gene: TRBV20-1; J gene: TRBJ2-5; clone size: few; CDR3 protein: CSAREYRGNLQETQYF
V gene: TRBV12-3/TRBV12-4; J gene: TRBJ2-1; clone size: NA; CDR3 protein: CASKTRLAGVGEQFF
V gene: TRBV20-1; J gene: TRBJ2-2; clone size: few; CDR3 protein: CSARGSFSITGELFF
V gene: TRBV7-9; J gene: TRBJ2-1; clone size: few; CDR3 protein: CASSFGLAWLQFF
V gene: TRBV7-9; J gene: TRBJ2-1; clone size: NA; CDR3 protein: CASSLAGQGLANEQFF
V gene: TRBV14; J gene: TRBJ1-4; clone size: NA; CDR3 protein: CASSPQPLSEKLFF
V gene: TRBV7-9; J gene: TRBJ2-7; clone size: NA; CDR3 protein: CASSPGLAISDEQYF
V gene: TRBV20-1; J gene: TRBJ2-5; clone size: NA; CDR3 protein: CSARDASGPYQETQYF
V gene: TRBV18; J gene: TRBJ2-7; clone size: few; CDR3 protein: CASSPEKAPYEQYF
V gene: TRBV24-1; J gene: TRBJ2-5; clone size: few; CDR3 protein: CATSDRGALETQYF
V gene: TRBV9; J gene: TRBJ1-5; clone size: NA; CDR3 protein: CASSTGQGLGQPQHF
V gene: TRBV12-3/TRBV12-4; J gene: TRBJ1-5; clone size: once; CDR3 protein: CASSGSHMNSNQPQHF
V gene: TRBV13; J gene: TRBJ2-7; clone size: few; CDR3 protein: CASSLEGLAGGASSYEQYF
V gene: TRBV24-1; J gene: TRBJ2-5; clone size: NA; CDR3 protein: CATSDSRSSETQYF
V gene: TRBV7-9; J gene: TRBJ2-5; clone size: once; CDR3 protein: CASDSADRGETQYF
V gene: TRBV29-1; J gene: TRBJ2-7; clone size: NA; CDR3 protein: CSVVYLTGVGYEQYF